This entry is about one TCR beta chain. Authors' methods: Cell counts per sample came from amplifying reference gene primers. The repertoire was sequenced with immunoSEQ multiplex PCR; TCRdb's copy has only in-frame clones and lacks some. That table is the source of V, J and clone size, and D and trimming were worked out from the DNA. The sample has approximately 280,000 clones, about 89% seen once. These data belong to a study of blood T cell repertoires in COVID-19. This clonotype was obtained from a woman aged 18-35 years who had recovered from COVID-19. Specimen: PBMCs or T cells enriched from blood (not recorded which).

Here the CDR3 reads CASSFRGPGASNEQFF. CDR3 bases: TGTGCCAGCAGCTTCCGAGGGCCAGGGGCAAGCAATGAGCAGTTCTTC. The chain has TRBV7-2 and TRBJ2-1; D possibly corresponds to TRBD1 (6 bases). V lost 3 bases and J lost 6, with 18 bases in between. In germline, CDR1 is SGHTA, CDR2 FQGNSA. CDR3 length: 16 amino acids.